Included here is one TCR beta chain sequence, with context. Its antigen is not identified. Per the germline V gene, CDR1 is SGHTA and CDR2 is FQGNSA. The CDR3 covers 13 residues. V was shortened by 2 bases and J by 5 bases, with 9 bases between the two germline ends. Assay used: immunoSEQ multiplex PCR; TCRdb lists only in-frame clones, some missing. The sample lists under 1,100,000 clones, about 74% seen once, with around 1.4% in the top ten. The data belong to a study of shared clonotypes between healthy human individuals. Findings and limits, study-wide: A reduction in generation probabilities was seen for non-shared clonotypes relative to those shared by all four donors. Having only a few donors restricted how much genetic and exposure-history diversity was captured. Naive subsets generally had larger estimated richness than memory subsets. Shared across a few donors were 4% to 6% of the naive CD4 clonotypes.

The chain recombines TRBV7-2 with TRBJ1-2, with D possibly being TRBD1 (6 bases). The sample taken for sequencing was memory CD4+ T cells sorted from blood. Specified subset: CD45RA-negative fraction. This TCR was recovered from a young man in good health. This CDR3 reads CASSLRRGYGYTF. DNA for the CDR3: TGTGCCAGCAGCTTACGCAGGGGTTATGGCTACACCTTC.